A selection of T cell receptor beta chains follows, all from one sample in a study of OX40 agonist ivuxolimab in advanced cancers. TCRdb keeps only in-frame clones here, not all; method: immunoSEQ multiplex PCR. The sample includes tens of thousands of clones, less than 90% seen only once; the top ten take around 0.84%. Here the sequenced sample was CD4+ or CD8+ T cells sorted from blood, taken in a trial of the OX40 agonist ivuxolimab. The receptors stem from an adult with an advanced solid tumor such as melanoma, head and neck, liver or kidney cancer. The CDR3 runs from the conserved cysteine through the conserved F or W. The D gene is left open where the match is weak. Some rows mark clone size as missing; the rest say once, few, many or name a class of expanded clone.

d_call	v_call	clone_size	j_call	cdr3_aa	cdr3_nt
.	TRBV19	.	TRBJ1-2	CASSIFEGGYTF	TGTGCCAGTAGTATATTTGAGGGCGGCTACACCTTC
.	TRBV9	.	TRBJ1-4	CASSETNLANEKLFF	TGTGCCAGCAGCGAAACGAACCTAGCTAATGAAAAACTGTTTTTT
.	TRBV6-6	.	TRBJ1-1	CASSPNRVNTEAFF	TGTGCCAGCAGTCCTAACAGGGTTAACACTGAAGCTTTCTTT
TRBD2	TRBV5-1	.	TRBJ2-6	CASSATPGLAVSGANVLTF	TGCGCCAGCAGCGCCACCCCGGGACTAGCGGTCTCTGGGGCCAACGTCCTGACTTTC
.	TRBV10-3	.	TRBJ2-7	CAISESTSSSYEQYF	TGTGCCATCAGTGAGTCAACGAGCAGCTCCTACGAGCAGTACTTC
.	TRBV12-2	.	TRBJ1-1	CASRSTFEAFF	TGTGCAAGTCGCTCGACCTTTGAAGCTTTCTTT
.	TRBV6-6	once	TRBJ2-3	CASSSSADTQYF	TGTGCCAGCAGTTCAAGCGCAGATACGCAGTATTTT
.	TRBV6-6	.	TRBJ2-3	CASTYPPDTDTQYF	TGTGCCAGCACATACCCTCCGGACACAGATACGCAGTATTTT
TRBD2	TRBV7-3	once	TRBJ2-3	CASSSIAGADTQYF	TGTGCCAGCAGCTCGATAGCGGGGGCAGATACGCAGTATTTT
.	TRBV5-6	.	TRBJ1-1	CASRTGMNTEAFF	TGTGCCAGCAGAACGGGCATGAACACTGAAGCTTTCTTT